This T cell receptor (beta chain) was sequenced in a study of monozygotic twins with inflammatory bowel disease. In the case of this clonotype: The antigen is undetermined.

Germline CDR1 reads MNHEY; CDR2 reads SMNVEV (reference sequence). The CDR3 consists of 15 residues. Every sample had its cDNA made across eight separate reactions. TCRdb reworked the 5' RACE reads into one entry per CDR3 protein, no DNA. In total, the table holds 300,000 to 400,000 distinct CDR3 sequences. Study-level points and caveats: Especially with disease activity, IBD patients had fewer clonotypes in common with others than healthy twins did.

Blood was drawn at 2.5 ml per donor. The chain carries TRBV27 and TRBJ2-3; TCRdb picks TRBD2, but there is no DNA to check that call. The sequence derives from a human donor with ulcerative colitis or Crohn's disease, or a healthy co-twin of an affected twin (not recorded which). Sequencing used blood. This CDR3 reads CASMTSGGALDTQYF.